This T cell receptor (beta chain) comes out of a study of cytomegalovirus exposure and HLA in healthy donors. Study observations and caveats: About 87% or about 30% of the time was how often most TCR beta V segments were productive, according to an earlier analysis.

13 Jbeta primers and 60 Vbeta primers were used for the PCR. Generated by immunoSEQ multiplex PCR, the TCRdb table keeps only in-frame clones and is missing some. Here the sample spans 150,000 or so clones, 70% to 90% being singletons. This CDR3 spans 14 amino acids. The germline gives CDR1 SSHAT, CDR2 FNYEAQ (reference sequence). The junction had 4 bases not matched to a gene; V was cut back by 1 base and J by 5 bases. Points on this clone: Its target is unknown.

The V and J genes are TRBV7-7 and TRBJ2-5; 7 bases fit TRBD1. This TCR derives from a man aged 50-59 years in good health and CMV-seronegative. Specimen: PBMCs. The CDR3 sequence is CASSLGTGGETQYF. The CDR3 DNA is TGTGCCAGCAGCTTAGGGACAGGTGGGGAGACCCAGTACTTC.